This is a list of T cell receptor beta chains from one sample in a study of T cell responses to AZD1222 COVID-19 vaccine. The repertoire was sequenced with immunoSEQ multiplex PCR; TCRdb's copy has only in-frame clones and lacks some. The sample has roughly 130,000 clones; 90% to 95% are singletons. Specimen: peripheral blood, collected on day 0 of AZD1222 vaccination. These receptors all stem from an adult in good health. Each CDR3 is given with its conserved first and last residue. Fields, in order: V gene, CDR3 length, clone size, D gene, J gene, CDR3 protein, CDR3 DNA. The D gene is left open where the match is weak. A clone size is listed for some rows: how often the clone was seen (once, few, many), or a class if it is expanded.

V: TRBV3-1/TRBV3-2
length: 13
size: .
D: .
J: TRBJ1-1
CDR3: CASSQGLTTEAFF
DNA: TGTGCCAGCAGCCAAGGGCTGACGACTGAAGCTTTCTTT

V: TRBV12-3/TRBV12-4
length: 12
size: .
D: .
J: TRBJ1-1
CDR3: CASSLEFLGAFF
DNA: TGTGCCAGCAGTTTAGAGTTTTTGGGAGCTTTCTTT

V: TRBV6-4
length: 15
size: once
D: .
J: TRBJ1-2
CDR3: CASGPTGIFNYGYTF
DNA: TGTGCCAGCGGGCCGACAGGCATTTTTAACTATGGCTACACCTTC

V: TRBV5-6
length: 15
size: .
D: TRBD1
J: TRBJ1-3
CDR3: CASSWTGVGGNTIYF
DNA: TGTGCCAGCAGCTGGACAGGGGTAGGTGGAAACACCATATATTTT

V: TRBV4-3
length: 16
size: .
D: TRBD2
J: TRBJ2-5
CDR3: CASSRELARNQETQYF
DNA: TGCGCCAGCAGCCGAGAACTAGCGAGAAACCAAGAGACCCAGTACTTC

V: TRBV7-9
length: 16
size: medium-sized
D: .
J: TRBJ1-1
CDR3: CASSLEASGQNTEAFF
DNA: TGTGCCAGCAGCTTAGAGGCTTCGGGACAGAACACTGAAGCTTTCTTT

V: TRBV19
length: 15
size: .
D: .
J: TRBJ1-1
CDR3: CASSIWLGRGTEAFF
DNA: TGTGCCAGTAGTATCTGGTTGGGAAGAGGGACTGAAGCTTTCTTT

V: TRBV5-1
length: 14
size: .
D: .
J: TRBJ2-7
CDR3: CASSLGQAGGEQYF
DNA: TGCGCCAGCAGCTTGGGCCAGGCTGGGGGCGAGCAGTACTTC

V: TRBV6-5
length: 12
size: .
D: .
J: TRBJ1-5
CDR3: CASRPGDQPQHF
DNA: TGTGCCAGCAGGCCAGGGGATCAGCCCCAGCATTTT

V: TRBV2
length: 14
size: .
D: .
J: TRBJ2-7
CDR3: CASLRAKSSYEQYF
DNA: TGTGCCAGCTTGAGGGCTAAAAGCTCCTACGAGCAGTACTTC

V: TRBV27
length: 13
size: .
D: .
J: TRBJ2-1
CDR3: CASSLAAPYEQFF
DNA: TGTGCCAGCAGTTTAGCCGCCCCTTATGAGCAGTTCTTC

V: TRBV30
length: 13
size: .
D: .
J: TRBJ1-3
CDR3: CACSLILGNTIYF
DNA: TGTGCCTGCAGCTTAATATTGGGAAACACCATATATTTT

V: TRBV9
length: 16
size: .
D: .
J: TRBJ2-1
CDR3: CASSVVKVSSYNEQFF
DNA: TGTGCCAGCAGCGTAGTTAAGGTGAGCTCCTACAATGAGCAGTTCTTC

V: TRBV9
length: 15
size: .
D: TRBD1
J: TRBJ1-4
CDR3: CASSVAGTGFEKLFF
DNA: TGTGCCAGCAGCGTTGCCGGGACAGGGTTTGAAAAACTGTTTTTT

V: TRBV11-2
length: 14
size: .
D: .
J: TRBJ2-1
CDR3: CASSLAGRYNEQFF
DNA: TGTGCCAGCAGCTTAGCCGGGAGATACAATGAGCAGTTCTTC

V: TRBV10-3
length: 12
size: .
D: TRBD2
J: TRBJ2-2
CDR3: CAIDGGAGELFF
DNA: TGTGCCATCGACGGGGGGGCCGGGGAGCTGTTTTTT

V: TRBV11-1
length: 14
size: .
D: .
J: TRBJ2-7
CDR3: CASSPWGKRYEQYF
DNA: TGTGCCAGCAGCCCTTGGGGGAAGCGCTACGAGCAGTACTTC

V: TRBV6-1
length: 13
size: .
D: .
J: TRBJ1-1
CDR3: CASSEGRGTEAFF
DNA: TGTGCCAGCAGTGAAGGCAGGGGTACTGAAGCTTTCTTT

V: TRBV2
length: 12
size: .
D: .
J: TRBJ2-5
CDR3: CAGGDLVETQYF
DNA: TGTGCCGGCGGGGACCTTGTGGAGACCCAGTACTTC

V: TRBV2
length: 16
size: .
D: TRBD2
J: TRBJ2-7
CDR3: CASRAGLAGGAYEQYF
DNA: TGTGCCAGCAGGGCGGGACTAGCGGGGGGAGCCTACGAGCAGTACTTC

V: TRBV5-5
length: 16
size: .
D: .
J: TRBJ1-1
CDR3: CASSLYSRGKNTEAFF
DNA: TGTGCCAGCAGCTTGTACTCCAGGGGAAAGAACACTGAAGCTTTCTTT

V: TRBV2
length: 12
size: .
D: .
J: TRBJ1-5
CDR3: CASSQPDQPQHF
DNA: TGTGCCAGCAGTCAGCCGGATCAGCCCCAGCATTTT

V: TRBV2
length: 16
size: .
D: TRBD1
J: TRBJ1-1
CDR3: CASLPVQGDLWREAFF
DNA: TGTGCCAGCCTTCCGGTACAGGGGGACCTGTGGAGGGAAGCTTTCTTT

V: TRBV12-3/TRBV12-4
length: 13
size: .
D: .
J: TRBJ1-2
CDR3: CASSSTSNYGYTF
DNA: TGTGCCAGCAGTTCAACTTCTAACTATGGCTACACCTTC

V: TRBV13
length: 14
size: .
D: .
J: TRBJ2-2
CDR3: CASSFSSNTGELFF
DNA: TGTGCCAGCAGCTTCAGTTCGAACACCGGGGAGCTGTTTTTT

V: TRBV2
length: 13
size: .
D: TRBD2
J: TRBJ2-1
CDR3: CASSDSGGGEQFF
DNA: TGTGCCAGCAGTGACTCAGGCGGGGGTGAGCAGTTCTTC

V: TRBV6-2/TRBV6-3
length: 14
size: .
D: TRBD1
J: TRBJ2-1
CDR3: CASSTRTGGRKQFF
DNA: TGTGCCAGCAGTACCCGGACAGGGGGCAGAAAGCAGTTCTTC

V: TRBV3-1/TRBV3-2
length: 16
size: .
D: TRBD2
J: TRBJ2-3
CDR3: CASSQLAGGSTDTQYF
DNA: TGTGCCAGCAGCCAACTAGCGGGAGGAAGCACAGATACGCAGTATTTT

V: TRBV11-3
length: 14
size: .
D: TRBD2
J: TRBJ2-5
CDR3: CASSFQAGDETQYF
DNA: TGTGCCAGCAGCTTCCAAGCGGGGGATGAGACCCAGTACTTC

V: TRBV9
length: 16
size: .
D: .
J: TRBJ1-3
CDR3: CASSVTAISSGNTIYF
DNA: TGTGCCAGCAGCGTAACGGCCATTAGCTCTGGAAACACCATATATTTT

V: TRBV5-1
length: 14
size: .
D: .
J: TRBJ1-2
CDR3: CASSFGTPGGGYTF
DNA: TGCGCCAGCAGCTTCGGGACTCCGGGAGGCGGCTACACCTTC

V: TRBV12-3/TRBV12-4
length: 13
size: .
D: TRBD2
J: TRBJ2-3
CDR3: CASSLSGADTQYF
DNA: TGTGCCAGCAGTTTAAGCGGGGCAGATACGCAGTATTTT

V: TRBV10-3
length: 13
size: few
D: .
J: TRBJ2-7
CDR3: CAINDRISYEQYF
DNA: TGTGCCATCAACGACAGGATCTCCTACGAGCAGTACTTC

V: TRBV3-1/TRBV3-2
length: 19
size: .
D: TRBD2
J: TRBJ2-3
CDR3: CASSQEYRLAGEHTDTQYF
DNA: TGTGCCAGCAGCCAAGAGTATCGGCTAGCGGGAGAGCACACAGATACGCAGTATTTT